This T cell receptor beta chain is drawn from a study of cytomegalovirus exposure and HLA in healthy donors. Overall study findings and caveats: V- and J-gene trimming in TCR beta was tied to a missense DCLRE1C variant by an analysis performed later.

Amplification used 60 Vbeta primers and 13 Jbeta primers. Repertoires were generated with immunoSEQ multiplex PCR, while TCRdb's copy carries only in-frame clones and drops some. The profile shows under 200,000 clones, over 75% of them singletons. On this clone: What it recognizes is unknown.

The receptor was derived from a man aged 55 to 69 in good health and CMV-seronegative. Sequencing was carried out using PBMCs.

The chain's CDR3 is CASSRTEGTEAFF. CDR3 in DNA: TGTGCCAGCAGCCGGACAGAGGGCACTGAAGCTTTCTTT. The chain combines TRBV7-9 with TRBJ1-1; TRBD1 is a possible D gene (6 bases). This CDR3 spans 13 amino acids. Germline CDR1 reads SEHNR; CDR2 reads FQNEAQ (reference sequence). V was pared by 5 bases and J by 4 bases, with 11 bases between.